This T cell receptor (beta chain) is from a study of CD8+ T cells in alopecia areata. In the case of this clone: Its antigen is currently unknown.

RNA was extracted and reverse transcribed into cDNA as the sequencing template. Measured with immunoSEQ multiplex PCR; TCRdb has only the in-frame clones, and not every one. The profile shows 110,000 to 150,000 clones, around 87% of them singletons. Regarding treatment: oral pan-JAK inhibitor, 5-10 mg twice daily. The CDR3 consists of 13 residues. Germline-derived CDR1 and CDR2 are SGHVS and FNYEAQ. Trimming removed 4 bases at V and 7 bases at J, with 13 bases between. Broader study findings: As there was one nonresponder, how baseline CD8+ expansion relates to response remains uncertain.

The clonotype originates from a human donor with alopecia areata. The sequences come from CD8+ T cells sorted from blood, collected at week 4, from a patient treated with tofacitinib. V is TRBV7-6 and J is TRBJ1-1; D is undetermined. The DNA for the CDR3 is TGTGCCAGCAGCTCGAGGATTGGTGGTGAAGCTTTCTTT. It specifies CASSSRIGGEAFF.